A selection of T cell receptor beta chains follows, all from one sample in a study of Ad26.COV2.S vaccination and SARS-CoV-2 variants. TCRdb keeps only in-frame clones here, not all; method: immunoSEQ multiplex PCR. The table shows some 640,000 clones, with 70% to 90% occurring only once. The source was peripheral blood, collected in a trial of Ad26.COV2.S vaccine versus placebo. The receptors were sampled from a person aged 18-60 years who received the Ad26.COV2.S COVID-19 vaccine or a placebo. CDR3s include the opening cysteine and the closing phenylalanine or tryptophan. A D gene is named only where the DNA matches it firmly. Not all rows give a size; the values are once, few, many and, for expanded clones, a class.

>TRBJ2-7|.|TRBV18|once
CASSRDGSYEQYF
TGTGCCAGCTCACGGGACGGAAGCTACGAGCAGTACTTC
>TRBJ2-1|.|TRBV27|.
CASSLRPLGEVANEQFF
TGTGCCAGCAGCCTTCGGCCCCTAGGAGAGGTTGCCAATGAGCAGTTCTTC
>TRBJ1-1|.|TRBV3-1/TRBV3-2|.
CASRLQGRTEAFF
TGTGCCAGCAGGCTTCAGGGTAGGACTGAAGCTTTCTTT
>TRBJ1-1|.|TRBV30|.
CAWSVMGGTEAFF
TGTGCCTGGAGTGTCATGGGAGGCACTGAAGCTTTCTTT
>TRBJ1-6|.|TRBV5-4|.
CASSPDSSNSPLHF
TGTGCCAGCAGCCCGGACAGTTCTAATTCACCCCTCCACTTT
>TRBJ2-2|.|TRBV24-1|.
CATSDSGWALNTGELFF
TGTGCCACCAGTGATTCAGGCTGGGCTCTGAACACCGGGGAGCTGTTTTTT
>TRBJ1-3|.|TRBV6-5|.
CASSSSGSGNTIYF
TGTGCCAGCAGTTCGAGCGGCTCTGGAAACACCATATATTTT
>TRBJ2-7|.|TRBV6-5|.
CATGAVSYEQYF
TGTGCCACTGGGGCCGTCTCCTACGAGCAGTACTTC
>TRBJ2-3|TRBD1|TRBV7-9|.
CASSRRGGQDTDTQYF
TGTGCCAGCAGCCGAAGAGGGGGACAGGACACAGATACGCAGTATTTT
>TRBJ1-1|TRBD1|TRBV18|.
CASSPTLDRVTEAFF
TGTGCCAGCTCCCCTACTCTCGACAGGGTCACTGAAGCTTTCTTT
>TRBJ2-7|TRBD2|TRBV6-6|.
CATLRAGEYEQYF
TGTGCCACCCTAAGAGCGGGGGAATACGAGCAGTACTTC
>TRBJ2-2|.|TRBV19|.
CASSVGLTAGELFF
TGTGCCAGTAGTGTGGGCCTAACTGCCGGGGAGCTGTTTTTT